The rows below give T cell receptor beta chains drawn from one sample of a study of T-cell memory formation after mild COVID-19. Each CDR3 protein gets one entry after TCRdb re-called the 5' RACE reads with MiXCR. The data show a few hundred thousand distinct CDR3 sequences, roughly 21% seen once. Material for sequencing was PBMCs or a T cell subset sorted from them (not recorded which). These TCRs come from an adult woman who had mild COVID-19 (a few samples of this study predate the infection). Cell type and time point are not known. Each CDR3 is given with its conserved first and last residue.

j_call v_call cdr3_aa
TRBJ1-1 TRBV18 CASSAQGAGTEAFF
TRBJ1-6 TRBV20-1 CSARGPLETDNSPLHF
TRBJ2-3 TRBV7-2 CASSLEEGPTQYF
TRBJ2-1 TRBV5-1 CATGQGGFSYNEQFF
TRBJ2-7 TRBV5-1 CASSDTTYEQYF
TRBJ2-4 TRBV5-1 CASSLEGVDIQYF
TRBJ2-1 TRBV6-4 CASSDGERGEQFF
TRBJ2-3 TRBV12-3/TRBV12-4 CASSFSRTTDTQYF
TRBJ2-1 TRBV12-3/TRBV12-4 CASMTGRNEQFF
TRBJ1-5 TRBV7-9 CASSLAGGLQPQHF
TRBJ2-5 TRBV4-1 CASSIGQLIQETQYF
TRBJ1-5 TRBV20-1 CSASLGPSNQPQHF
TRBJ2-3 TRBV6-5 CASRSGTGLTDTQYF
TRBJ2-1 TRBV5-1 CASSLEPVYNEQFF
TRBJ2-7 TRBV7-6 CASSSTGAASYEQYF
TRBJ2-2 TRBV12-3/TRBV12-4 CASSFRLGTGGHTGELFF
TRBJ2-4 TRBV30 CALGTGPGQAIQYF
TRBJ2-2 TRBV5-4 CASLAGTNTGELFF
TRBJ2-5 TRBV7-9 CASSLDWINPGASRQETQYF
TRBJ2-3 TRBV4-1 CASSHLQGFSTDTQYF
TRBJ1-3 TRBV7-8 CASSTDRRSSGNTIYF
TRBJ2-1 TRBV9 CASSPLSASSYNEQFF
TRBJ2-5 TRBV6-1 CASSAGTSGEETQYF
TRBJ2-2 TRBV11-2 CASSYRVTENTGELFF
TRBJ2-5 TRBV5-1 CASSFQPETQYF
TRBJ2-1 TRBV20-1 CSARDSVSSGRGLAF
TRBJ2-1 TRBV7-9 CASWDRLLDNEQFF
TRBJ2-1 TRBV7-9 CASTPGRGAYNEQFF
TRBJ2-7 TRBV9 CASSVAGRGFDEQYF
TRBJ2-7 TRBV2 CASSAHGTEPYEQYF
TRBJ2-1 TRBV12-3/TRBV12-4 CADSLGGVSYNEQFF
TRBJ1-2 TRBV12-3/TRBV12-4 CASSLRTGGGYTF
TRBJ2-2 TRBV9 CASSESAKTGELFF
TRBJ2-5 TRBV6-5 CASRSLAGAEETQYF
TRBJ2-3 TRBV19 CASTSPGQGPTDTQYF
TRBJ2-3 TRBV6-5 CASSYSESLDTQYF
TRBJ1-5 TRBV7-9 CASSLTGVGQPQHF
TRBJ2-5 TRBV9 CASSGTGAGETQYF
TRBJ2-7 TRBV20-1 CSGGGLAGYEQYF
TRBJ1-1 TRBV7-8 CASSFPEDGWDTEAFF
TRBJ1-4 TRBV6-6 CASRWTGNEKLFF
TRBJ2-3 TRBV7-6 CASSQRTPGTDTQYF
TRBJ2-3 TRBV4-1 CASSRTSGGTDTQYF
TRBJ2-7 TRBV7-9 CASSQNDIAYEQYF
TRBJ2-1 TRBV5-4 CASSSREGSYNEQFF